These T cell receptor beta chains were read from a single sample in a study of shared clonotypes between healthy human individuals. Data came from immunoSEQ multiplex PCR; TCRdb stores just in-frame clones and leaves some out. The table has 2 million to 2.5 million clones, around 95% seen once. The sequencing input was naive CD4+ T cells sorted from blood. The receptor set was obtained from a man aged 18 to 30 in good health. Each CDR3 is given with its conserved first and last residue.

TRBJ2-7 TRBV9 CASSPQTGRLYEQYF
TRBJ1-6 TRBV2 CASNRGRGSPLHF
TRBJ1-3 TRBV7-2 CASSRQGSGNTIYF
TRBJ2-3 TRBV4-3 CASSQESGAGTTDTQYF
TRBJ1-1 TRBV5-1 CASSPWGQQNTEAFF
TRBJ2-7 TRBV6-5 CASSPRSTSYEQYF
TRBJ2-2 TRBV18 CASSPRPGSGVGDTGELFF
TRBJ1-6 TRBV6-4 CASSVDRGPKDSYNSPLHF
TRBJ2-4 TRBV11-2 CASSPQQSVFKNIQYF
TRBJ2-7 TRBV19 CASRPGTATYEQYF
TRBJ1-4 TRBV27 CASSPNRADNEKLFF
TRBJ2-1 TRBV5-1 CASSMTAGYNEQFF
TRBJ1-1 TRBV5-4 CASSLVGRGDTEAFF
TRBJ2-5 TRBV13 CASSEGETQYF
TRBJ2-2 TRBV5-1 CASSLARPDTGELFF
TRBJ2-2 TRBV5-1 CASSLVAVNTGELFF
TRBJ2-7 TRBV2 CASSDMGRGYEQYF
TRBJ2-5 TRBV6-6 CASSYGNLGETQYF
TRBJ1-5 TRBV7-2 CASSSGQSNQPQHF
TRBJ2-3 TRBV18 CASSPTSGVTDTQYF
TRBJ1-4 TRBV4-1 CASSQGGSRTNEKLFF
TRBJ1-6 TRBV7-2 CASSLDRGGSPLHF
TRBJ1-4 TRBV15 CATSRDRGKGGEKLFF
TRBJ2-5 TRBV27 CARAGFGTQYF
TRBJ2-2 TRBV6-5 CASSFISLLDTGELFF
TRBJ1-1 TRBV6-6 CASSSVGGAEAFF
TRBJ2-3 TRBV7-3 CASSPTGSTDTQYF
TRBJ2-1 TRBV30 CAWSLDHHPNNEQFF
TRBJ2-7 TRBV19 CASSSGGLAAPKRYF
TRBJ2-7 TRBV13 CASSLGQGGHEQYF
TRBJ1-1 TRBV5-1 CASSSTSMNTEAFF
TRBJ2-5 TRBV4-1 CASSQDGVSPGTETQYF
TRBJ2-7 TRBV5-1 CASSLVGDRVSEQYF
TRBJ2-7 TRBV9 CASSVGIGRGTYEQYF
TRBJ1-1 TRBV30 CAWGTLGTEAFF
TRBJ1-5 TRBV25-1 CASSGGQTYNQPQHF
TRBJ2-1 TRBV18 CASSPRGGGSTNEQFF
TRBJ1-1 TRBV21-1 CASSKGGVKNTEAFF
TRBJ1-1 TRBV7-8 CASSLSLGDTEAFF
TRBJ2-3 TRBV2 CASTRRGGRTDTQYF
TRBJ2-7 TRBV21-1 CASSKTNSYEQYF
TRBJ1-6 TRBV5-1 CASRGTDNSPLHF
TRBJ2-7 TRBV2 CASSEQAYEQYF
TRBJ2-5 TRBV6-1 CASGEGTQYF
TRBJ2-7 TRBV6-6 CASSYSRGGGYF
TRBJ2-7 TRBV4-1 CASSQDTYSGNQYF
TRBJ2-1 TRBV13 CASSFSGGHNEQFF
TRBJ2-4 TRBV19 CASSLKTPALAKNIQYF
TRBJ2-7 TRBV5-4 CASSSQGYEQYF
TRBJ2-2 TRBV9 CASSVVGSGASGELFF
TRBJ2-3 TRBV12-5 CASGPSSVDTQYF
TRBJ1-6 TRBV2 CASSQPGQRNSPLHF
TRBJ1-1 TRBV11-2 CASSLSGPNTEAFF
TRBJ2-1 TRBV5-7 CASTHGTGNGNEQFF